The rows below give T cell receptor beta chains drawn from one sample of a study of brain metastases from non-small cell lung cancer. Measured with immunoSEQ multiplex PCR; TCRdb has only the in-frame clones, and not every one. The sample has 4,500 or so clones; approximately 79% are singletons. Sequencing input: tumor-adjacent normal tissue. The origin of the receptors is a donor aged 40 or over with non-small cell lung cancer. Each CDR3 is given with its conserved first and last residue. The D gene is left open where the match is weak. Clone size is given for some rows only: seen once, a few or many times, or a class if the clone is expanded.

clone size: -; J gene: TRBJ2-5; D gene: -; V gene: TRBV5-1; CDR3 length: 13; CDR3 protein: CASSPTSKETQYF; CDR3 DNA: TGCGCCAGCAGCCCAACTTCAAAGGAGACCCAGTACTTC
clone size: few; J gene: TRBJ2-1; D gene: -; V gene: TRBV10-3; CDR3 length: 12; CDR3 protein: CAIGGLRGEQFF; CDR3 DNA: TGTGCCATCGGCGGTCTGCGGGGCGAGCAGTTCTTC
clone size: once; J gene: TRBJ2-1; D gene: -; V gene: TRBV27; CDR3 length: 15; CDR3 protein: CASSFLRDSYNEQFF; CDR3 DNA: TGTGCCAGCAGTTTCCTCCGGGACTCTTACAATGAGCAGTTCTTC
clone size: -; J gene: TRBJ2-2; D gene: -; V gene: TRBV27; CDR3 length: 15; CDR3 protein: CASSFLIGASGELFF; CDR3 DNA: TGTGCCAGCAGCTTCCTAATAGGGGCTTCCGGGGAGCTGTTTTTT
clone size: -; J gene: TRBJ2-2; D gene: -; V gene: TRBV6-4; CDR3 length: 13; CDR3 protein: CASSDSQAGELFF; CDR3 DNA: TGTGCCAGCAGTGACTCTCAGGCCGGGGAGCTGTTTTTT
clone size: -; J gene: TRBJ2-3; D gene: -; V gene: TRBV2; CDR3 length: 15; CDR3 protein: CASSEPGTSTDTQYF; CDR3 DNA: TGTGCCAGCAGTGAGCCGGGAACTAGCACAGATACGCAGTATTTT
clone size: -; J gene: TRBJ1-2; D gene: TRBD1; V gene: TRBV4-3; CDR3 length: 15; CDR3 protein: CASSQEAGTGDGYTF; CDR3 DNA: TGCGCCAGCAGCCAAGAGGCCGGGACAGGGGACGGCTACACCTTC
clone size: -; J gene: TRBJ2-3; D gene: -; V gene: TRBV24-1; CDR3 length: 13; CDR3 protein: CATRARDTDTQYF; CDR3 DNA: TGTGCCACCAGGGCTCGGGATACAGATACGCAGTATTTT
clone size: -; J gene: TRBJ1-2; D gene: -; V gene: TRBV4-1; CDR3 length: 13; CDR3 protein: CASSQGFVYGYTF; CDR3 DNA: TGCGCTAGCAGCCAAGGGTTCGTCTATGGCTACACCTTC
clone size: -; J gene: TRBJ1-2; D gene: -; V gene: TRBV14; CDR3 length: 15; CDR3 protein: CASSGQGLSLYGYTF; CDR3 DNA: TGTGCCAGCAGCGGGCAGGGCCTTTCCCTCTATGGCTACACCTTC
clone size: -; J gene: TRBJ1-6; D gene: -; V gene: TRBV28; CDR3 length: 14; CDR3 protein: CASSLQTVISPLHF; CDR3 DNA: TGTGCCAGCAGTTTACAGACAGTTATATCACCCCTCCACTTT
clone size: -; J gene: TRBJ1-2; D gene: TRBD1; V gene: TRBV19; CDR3 length: 12; CDR3 protein: CASSGQGGGYTF; CDR3 DNA: TGTGCCAGTAGCGGACAGGGAGGCGGCTACACCTTC
clone size: -; J gene: TRBJ2-1; D gene: -; V gene: TRBV7-9; CDR3 length: 16; CDR3 protein: CASSLALRYSYNEQFF; CDR3 DNA: TGTGCCAGCAGCTTAGCGCTCAGATACTCCTACAATGAGCAGTTCTTC
clone size: -; J gene: TRBJ2-2; D gene: TRBD2; V gene: TRBV25-1; CDR3 length: 16; CDR3 protein: CASSEFSGRAVGELFF; CDR3 DNA: TGTGCCAGCAGTGAATTTAGCGGGAGGGCCGTCGGGGAGCTGTTTTTT
clone size: -; J gene: TRBJ2-2; D gene: -; V gene: TRBV9; CDR3 length: 15; CDR3 protein: CASSVGGKFAGELFF; CDR3 DNA: TGTGCCAGCAGCGTAGGAGGGAAATTCGCCGGGGAGCTGTTTTTT
clone size: -; J gene: TRBJ2-1; D gene: -; V gene: TRBV5-1; CDR3 length: 15; CDR3 protein: CASSSDNLSYNEQFF; CDR3 DNA: TGCGCCAGCAGCTCAGACAATCTCTCCTACAATGAGCAGTTCTTC
clone size: -; J gene: TRBJ2-3; D gene: TRBD1; V gene: TRBV9; CDR3 length: 16; CDR3 protein: CASSGAGTGSTDTQYF; CDR3 DNA: TGTGCCAGCAGCGGAGCCGGGACAGGGAGCACAGATACGCAGTATTTT
clone size: -; J gene: TRBJ1-1; D gene: TRBD1; V gene: TRBV27; CDR3 length: 15; CDR3 protein: CASSTRDRGLPDTFF; CDR3 DNA: TGTGCCAGCAGTACCCGGGACAGGGGTTTACCTGATACTTTCTTT
clone size: -; J gene: TRBJ2-3; D gene: TRBD1; V gene: TRBV7-2; CDR3 length: 16; CDR3 protein: CASSLMGQGGKDTQYF; CDR3 DNA: TGTGCCAGCAGCCTTATGGGACAGGGCGGAAAAGATACGCAGTATTTT
clone size: few; J gene: TRBJ1-1; D gene: -; V gene: TRBV3-1/TRBV3-2; CDR3 length: 12; CDR3 protein: CASSHVPTEAFF; CDR3 DNA: TGTGCCAGCAGCCATGTGCCCACTGAAGCTTTCTTT
clone size: once; J gene: TRBJ2-3; D gene: -; V gene: TRBV12-1; CDR3 length: 15; CDR3 protein: CASSFARVSTDTQYF; CDR3 DNA: TGTGCCAGCAGCTTTGCGAGAGTAAGCACAGATACGCAGTATTTT
clone size: -; J gene: TRBJ2-1; D gene: TRBD1; V gene: TRBV18; CDR3 length: 15; CDR3 protein: CASSPDRNSYNEQFF; CDR3 DNA: TGTGCCAGCTCACCGGACAGGAACTCCTACAATGAGCAGTTCTTC
clone size: -; J gene: TRBJ2-6; D gene: -; V gene: TRBV28; CDR3 length: 15; CDR3 protein: CASSLDNSGANVLTF; CDR3 DNA: TGTGCCAGCAGTTTGGACAACTCTGGGGCCAACGTCCTGACTTTC
clone size: once; J gene: TRBJ1-5; D gene: -; V gene: TRBV19; CDR3 length: 13; CDR3 protein: CASSIDGNQPQHF; CDR3 DNA: TGTGCCAGTAGTATCGACGGTAATCAGCCCCAGCATTTT
clone size: few; J gene: TRBJ1-5; D gene: TRBD1; V gene: TRBV20-1; CDR3 length: 22; CDR3 protein: CSASRGAEGQGFIESTFGPQHF; CDR3 DNA: TGCAGTGCTAGTAGGGGAGCCGAGGGACAGGGGTTTATTGAAAGCACTTTTGGGCCCCAGCATTTT
clone size: once; J gene: TRBJ2-1; D gene: -; V gene: TRBV3-1/TRBV3-2; CDR3 length: 14; CDR3 protein: CANSQDGLRNEQFF; CDR3 DNA: TGTGCCAACAGCCAAGATGGACTCAGGAATGAGCAGTTCTTC
clone size: -; J gene: TRBJ2-5; D gene: -; V gene: TRBV5-6; CDR3 length: 13; CDR3 protein: CASSFGSVETQYF; CDR3 DNA: TGTGCCAGCAGCTTTGGGAGCGTGGAGACCCAGTACTTC
clone size: -; J gene: TRBJ2-1; D gene: TRBD2; V gene: TRBV5-4; CDR3 length: 15; CDR3 protein: CASSLGGRTHNEQFF; CDR3 DNA: TGTGCCAGCAGCTTGGGCGGGAGAACCCACAATGAGCAGTTCTTC
clone size: -; J gene: TRBJ2-5; D gene: -; V gene: TRBV6-5; CDR3 length: 14; CDR3 protein: CASSRSVVQETQYF; CDR3 DNA: TGTGCCAGCAGCCGGAGTGTGGTACAAGAGACCCAGTACTTC
clone size: -; J gene: TRBJ1-1; D gene: -; V gene: TRBV9; CDR3 length: 15; CDR3 protein: CASSVDPGLNTEAFF; CDR3 DNA: TGTGCCAGCAGCGTAGATCCAGGGTTGAACACTGAAGCTTTCTTT
clone size: -; J gene: TRBJ2-4; D gene: -; V gene: TRBV19; CDR3 length: 10; CDR3 protein: CASGVNIQYF; CDR3 DNA: TGTGCTTCAGGGGTTAACATTCAGTACTTC
clone size: -; J gene: TRBJ2-7; D gene: TRBD1; V gene: TRBV7-2; CDR3 length: 16; CDR3 protein: CASSLVGRGQSDEQYF; CDR3 DNA: TGTGCCAGCAGCTTAGTCGGCAGGGGGCAGTCGGACGAGCAGTACTTC
clone size: -; J gene: TRBJ2-7; D gene: TRBD1; V gene: TRBV5-5; CDR3 length: 16; CDR3 protein: CASSLGSGTASYEQYF; CDR3 DNA: TGTGCCAGCAGCTTGGGATCTGGGACAGCCTCCTACGAGCAGTACTTC
clone size: -; J gene: TRBJ2-3; D gene: -; V gene: TRBV29-1; CDR3 length: 12; CDR3 protein: CSVDTGTDTQYF; CDR3 DNA: TGCAGCGTTGATACAGGGACAGATACGCAGTATTTT
clone size: few; J gene: TRBJ1-5; D gene: -; V gene: TRBV19; CDR3 length: 13; CDR3 protein: CASDRGSNQPQHF; CDR3 DNA: TGTGCCAGTGATAGGGGTAGCAATCAGCCCCAGCATTTT
clone size: -; J gene: TRBJ2-3; D gene: TRBD1; V gene: TRBV4-3; CDR3 length: 15; CDR3 protein: CASSQAGGTGDTQYF; CDR3 DNA: TGCGCCAGCAGCCAAGCAGGCGGGACAGGAGATACGCAGTATTTT
clone size: -; J gene: TRBJ2-2; D gene: -; V gene: TRBV4-1; CDR3 length: 16; CDR3 protein: CASRPRGGWATGELFF; CDR3 DNA: TGCGCCAGCAGGCCACGAGGGGGGTGGGCCACCGGGGAGCTGTTTTTT
clone size: few; J gene: TRBJ2-2; D gene: -; V gene: TRBV7-6; CDR3 length: 15; CDR3 protein: CASSLGSGVTGELFF; CDR3 DNA: TGTGCCAGCAGCTTAGGGTCGGGCGTCACCGGGGAGCTGTTTTTT
clone size: -; J gene: TRBJ2-3; D gene: -; V gene: TRBV4-3; CDR3 length: 14; CDR3 protein: CASSQDHAGDTQYF; CDR3 DNA: TGCGCCAGCAGCCAAGATCACGCGGGGGATACGCAGTATTTT
clone size: -; J gene: TRBJ1-4; D gene: TRBD1; V gene: TRBV29-1; CDR3 length: 15; CDR3 protein: CSVARTGGLNEKLFF; CDR3 DNA: TGCAGCGTCGCCCGGACAGGGGGTCTTAATGAAAAACTGTTTTTT
clone size: -; J gene: TRBJ1-2; D gene: TRBD1; V gene: TRBV2; CDR3 length: 14; CDR3 protein: CASGRRGTGLGYTF; CDR3 DNA: TGTGCCAGCGGACGACGCGGGACAGGGCTGGGCTACACCTTC
clone size: -; J gene: TRBJ2-7; D gene: TRBD1; V gene: TRBV6-5; CDR3 length: 14; CDR3 protein: CASSSTGGGDEQYF; CDR3 DNA: TGTGCCAGCAGTTCAACAGGGGGCGGGGACGAGCAGTACTTC
clone size: -; J gene: TRBJ2-6; D gene: -; V gene: TRBV5-4; CDR3 length: 14; CDR3 protein: CASSLDSGANVLTF; CDR3 DNA: TGTGCCAGCAGCTTAGACTCTGGGGCCAACGTCCTGACTTTC
clone size: -; J gene: TRBJ1-1; D gene: -; V gene: TRBV5-1; CDR3 length: 15; CDR3 protein: CASSLSGAVNTEAFF; CDR3 DNA: TGCGCCAGCAGCTTGAGTGGCGCCGTGAACACTGAAGCTTTCTTT
clone size: few; J gene: TRBJ2-3; D gene: TRBD2; V gene: TRBV10-3; CDR3 length: 16; CDR3 protein: CAISESGGTSTDTQYF; CDR3 DNA: TGTGCCATCAGTGAGTCGGGAGGGACTAGCACAGATACGCAGTATTTT
clone size: -; J gene: TRBJ2-1; D gene: TRBD1; V gene: TRBV7-2; CDR3 length: 14; CDR3 protein: CASSSGQGFNEQFF; CDR3 DNA: TGTGCCAGCAGCTCAGGACAGGGATTCAATGAGCAGTTCTTC
clone size: few; J gene: TRBJ1-5; D gene: -; V gene: TRBV6-1; CDR3 length: 15; CDR3 protein: CASSEAGGSNQPQHF; CDR3 DNA: TGTGCCAGCAGTGAAGCTGGGGGCAGCAATCAGCCCCAGCATTTT
clone size: -; J gene: TRBJ2-1; D gene: -; V gene: TRBV3-1/TRBV3-2; CDR3 length: 16; CDR3 protein: CASSQDSGRRGVGQFF; CDR3 DNA: TGTGCCAGCAGCCAAGATTCTGGCAGGAGGGGGGTCGGGCAGTTCTTC
clone size: -; J gene: TRBJ1-1; D gene: -; V gene: TRBV2; CDR3 length: 13; CDR3 protein: CASQGEMNTEAFF; CDR3 DNA: TGTGCCAGCCAGGGCGAGATGAACACTGAAGCTTTCTTT
clone size: -; J gene: TRBJ1-5; D gene: -; V gene: TRBV19; CDR3 length: 14; CDR3 protein: CASTVGGFNQPQHF; CDR3 DNA: TGTGCCAGTACCGTCGGGGGGTTCAATCAGCCCCAGCATTTT
clone size: once; J gene: TRBJ1-4; D gene: -; V gene: TRBV15; CDR3 length: 12; CDR3 protein: CATAVGNEKLFF; CDR3 DNA: TGTGCCACCGCAGTCGGGAATGAAAAACTGTTTTTT
clone size: -; J gene: TRBJ1-1; D gene: -; V gene: TRBV24-1; CDR3 length: 14; CDR3 protein: CATSGPGRNTEAFF; CDR3 DNA: TGTGCCACCAGTGGACCGGGTCGAAACACTGAAGCTTTCTTT
clone size: -; J gene: TRBJ2-3; D gene: -; V gene: TRBV5-1; CDR3 length: 14; CDR3 protein: CASSLNEAVDTQYF; CDR3 DNA: TGCGCCAGCAGCTTGAACGAAGCGGTAGATACGCAGTATTTT
clone size: -; J gene: TRBJ2-1; D gene: -; V gene: TRBV6-4; CDR3 length: 13; CDR3 protein: CASSELPYNEQFF; CDR3 DNA: TGTGCCAGCAGTGAACTCCCCTACAATGAGCAGTTCTTC
clone size: -; J gene: TRBJ2-1; D gene: -; V gene: TRBV7-2; CDR3 length: 15; CDR3 protein: CASSLRGRGGNEQFF; CDR3 DNA: TGTGCCAGCAGCCTAAGAGGAAGGGGTGGCAATGAGCAGTTCTTC
clone size: -; J gene: TRBJ1-5; D gene: TRBD1; V gene: TRBV30; CDR3 length: 17; CDR3 protein: CAWSFKTGQGVRQPQHF; CDR3 DNA: TGTGCCTGGAGTTTCAAAACGGGACAGGGGGTTCGTCAGCCCCAGCATTTT
clone size: -; J gene: TRBJ2-2; D gene: TRBD1; V gene: TRBV9; CDR3 length: 15; CDR3 protein: CASSEGTGGTGELFF; CDR3 DNA: TGTGCCAGCAGCGAGGGGACAGGGGGTACCGGGGAGCTGTTTTTT